This T cell receptor (beta chain) was identified in a study of T-cell memory formation after mild COVID-19. Germline values: CDR1 SGHRS, CDR2 YFSETQ. The CDR3 extends over 17 amino acids. V was cut by 4 bases and J by 0 bases, with 14 bases left in between. TCRdb re-called the 5' RACE reads through MiXCR, storing one row per CDR3 protein. In the table there are about 300,000 distinct CDR3 sequences, approximately 19% of which are singletons. This clonotype showed up just a few times. J is TRBJ2-6 and V is TRBV5-1; D is unclear. The TCR comes from a man between 18 and 29 years old who had mild COVID-19 (a few samples of this study predate the infection). Cell type and time point are not known. Sample: PBMCs or a T cell subset sorted from them (not recorded which). CDR3 sequence (DNA): TGCGCCAGCAGCATACGGACCGGATCCTCTGGGGCCAACGTCCTGACTTTC. Translated, it gives CASSIRTGSSGANVLTF.